These T cell receptor beta chains were read from a single sample in a study of T cell changes during pregnancy in multiple sclerosis. Assay: immunoSEQ multiplex PCR; the TCRdb copy retains only in-frame clones and omits some. This sample yields more than 55,000 clones, of which approximately 94% are seen a single time; under 3% belongs to the top ten. Sequenced here: CD8+ T cells from peripheral blood mononuclear cells, sampled after pregnancy. The receptors come from a female donor with multiple sclerosis, enrolled in a pregnancy study. Both conserved end residues are part of each CDR3. D genes are given only for firm matches. Part of the rows lack a size; the others show once, few, many or a class for expanded clones.

cdr3_nt: TGTGCCAGCAGTTTACAGGGGATGAACACTGAAGCTTTCTTT; cdr3_aa: CASSLQGMNTEAFF; clone_size: -; d_call: -; j_call: TRBJ1-1; v_call: TRBV27
cdr3_nt: TGTGCCTGGAGTGTACAAGAGAACACTGAAGCTTTCTTT; cdr3_aa: CAWSVQENTEAFF; clone_size: few; d_call: -; j_call: TRBJ1-1; v_call: TRBV30
cdr3_nt: TGCGCCAGCAGCCAAGATTCGGGAGTTAACTATGGCTACACCTTC; cdr3_aa: CASSQDSGVNYGYTF; clone_size: -; d_call: -; j_call: TRBJ1-2; v_call: TRBV4-3
cdr3_nt: TGTGCCTGGAGTGCGGGGACAGGGAATTATCAGCCCCAGCATTTT; cdr3_aa: CAWSAGTGNYQPQHF; clone_size: -; d_call: TRBD1; j_call: TRBJ1-5; v_call: TRBV30
cdr3_nt: TGTGCCTCAGAAGGGGGCGCGGGCGGGGAGCTGTTTTTT; cdr3_aa: CASEGGAGGELFF; clone_size: -; d_call: TRBD1; j_call: TRBJ2-2; v_call: TRBV19
cdr3_nt: TGTGCCAGCAGCCGACTCGCCTCCGCTGAAGCTTTCTTT; cdr3_aa: CASSRLASAEAFF; clone_size: -; d_call: -; j_call: TRBJ1-1; v_call: TRBV7-9
cdr3_nt: TGCGCCAGCAGCGATACTAGCGCCCGAATAACCGGGGAGCTGTTTTTT; cdr3_aa: CASSDTSARITGELFF; clone_size: -; d_call: TRBD2; j_call: TRBJ2-2; v_call: TRBV10-2
cdr3_nt: TGCGCCAGCAGTGGAGGGATTTCAGCCTACGAGCAGTACTTC; cdr3_aa: CASSGGISAYEQYF; clone_size: -; d_call: -; j_call: TRBJ2-7; v_call: TRBV5-1
cdr3_nt: TGTGCCAGCAGGGGGCGCAGGGACATTCAGTACTTC; cdr3_aa: CASRGRRDIQYF; clone_size: -; d_call: -; j_call: TRBJ2-4; v_call: TRBV6-1
cdr3_nt: TGTGCCTGGAGTGTCGGGACAGTAAGTGAAGCTTTCTTT; cdr3_aa: CAWSVGTVSEAFF; clone_size: -; d_call: TRBD1; j_call: TRBJ1-1; v_call: TRBV30
cdr3_nt: TGCGCCAGCAGTCCCGGGACAGGGGCCACCTACGAGCAGTACTTC; cdr3_aa: CASSPGTGATYEQYF; clone_size: -; d_call: TRBD1; j_call: TRBJ2-7; v_call: TRBV5-1
cdr3_nt: TGTGCCAGCAGTGTTTCAGTGTATAACTATGGCTACACCTTC; cdr3_aa: CASSVSVYNYGYTF; clone_size: -; d_call: -; j_call: TRBJ1-2; v_call: TRBV2
cdr3_nt: TGTGCCAGCAGTTTATCGGCAGGGATCTTGAACTTC; cdr3_aa: CASSLSAGILNF; clone_size: -; d_call: -; j_call: TRBJ2-7; v_call: TRBV27
cdr3_nt: TGTGCCAGCAGCCAAACCGGGACAGGGATTTACTATGGCTACACCTTC; cdr3_aa: CASSQTGTGIYYGYTF; clone_size: once; d_call: TRBD1; j_call: TRBJ1-2; v_call: TRBV7-9
cdr3_nt: TGTGCCAGCAGCTTAGCCCTTGACTCAGGGGGGGAGCTGTTTTTT; cdr3_aa: CASSLALDSGGELFF; clone_size: -; d_call: -; j_call: TRBJ2-2; v_call: TRBV7-7
cdr3_nt: TGCGCCAGCAGTGAGGGATATGCGGGAATCAGGGTCGGGGCCCAGTACTTC; cdr3_aa: CASSEGYAGIRVGAQYF; clone_size: -; d_call: -; j_call: TRBJ2-5; v_call: TRBV10-2
cdr3_nt: TGCGCCAGCAGCTTACAGGGGTACGGCTACACCTTC; cdr3_aa: CASSLQGYGYTF; clone_size: once; d_call: TRBD1; j_call: TRBJ1-2; v_call: TRBV5-1
cdr3_nt: TGTGCTAGTGGTTTGGGAGGGACTCTAAGTCCGAGGAGCACTGAAGCTTTCTTT; cdr3_aa: CASGLGGTLSPRSTEAFF; clone_size: -; d_call: -; j_call: TRBJ1-1; v_call: TRBV12-5
cdr3_nt: TGCAGCGTTGAAAAGACAGGGAGGAATCGGGAGACCCAGTACTTC; cdr3_aa: CSVEKTGRNRETQYF; clone_size: once; d_call: -; j_call: TRBJ2-5; v_call: TRBV29-1
cdr3_nt: TGTGCCAGCAGCTTAGTACTCGGGAGCACAGATACGCAGTATTTT; cdr3_aa: CASSLVLGSTDTQYF; clone_size: -; d_call: -; j_call: TRBJ2-3; v_call: TRBV7-9
cdr3_nt: TGTGCCAGCAGTTTATTCGTGACTAGCGGGAACACCGGGGAGCTGTTTTTT; cdr3_aa: CASSLFVTSGNTGELFF; clone_size: -; d_call: TRBD2; j_call: TRBJ2-2; v_call: TRBV28
cdr3_nt: TGTGCCAGCAGCCCGGGGAGGAACACTGAAGCTTTCTTT; cdr3_aa: CASSPGRNTEAFF; clone_size: -; d_call: -; j_call: TRBJ1-1; v_call: TRBV11-3
cdr3_nt: TGTGCCAGCAGTCCCCAGGGGGTCGATCAGCCCCAGCATTTT; cdr3_aa: CASSPQGVDQPQHF; clone_size: once; d_call: TRBD1; j_call: TRBJ1-5; v_call: TRBV27
cdr3_nt: TGTGCCATCCAGAACACAGGGGAATTTAGCAATCAGCCCCAGCATTTT; cdr3_aa: CAIQNTGEFSNQPQHF; clone_size: -; d_call: TRBD1; j_call: TRBJ1-5; v_call: TRBV27
cdr3_nt: TGCGCCAGCAGCTTGGACAGGGTGGGAGATACGCAGTATTTT; cdr3_aa: CASSLDRVGDTQYF; clone_size: -; d_call: -; j_call: TRBJ2-3; v_call: TRBV5-1
cdr3_nt: TGTGCCAGCAGCACAGATTACCTAGCGGGACTCGACAATGAGCAGTTCTTC; cdr3_aa: CASSTDYLAGLDNEQFF; clone_size: -; d_call: TRBD2; j_call: TRBJ2-1; v_call: TRBV7-3
cdr3_nt: TGTGCCAGTAGTATCAGGCCCACCTTCGCAGATACGCAGTATTTT; cdr3_aa: CASSIRPTFADTQYF; clone_size: -; d_call: -; j_call: TRBJ2-3; v_call: TRBV19
cdr3_nt: TGTGCCAGTAGTATAGCCCCGGGGGGTGGGGATACGCAGTATTTT; cdr3_aa: CASSIAPGGGDTQYF; clone_size: -; d_call: TRBD2; j_call: TRBJ2-3; v_call: TRBV19
cdr3_nt: TGTGCCAGCAGTCCCGGGACTACTAACACCGGGGAGCTGTTTTTT; cdr3_aa: CASSPGTTNTGELFF; clone_size: -; d_call: TRBD2; j_call: TRBJ2-2; v_call: TRBV9
cdr3_nt: TGTGCCAGCTTATTAGCGGGAGTTGGAGATACGCAGTATTTT; cdr3_aa: CASLLAGVGDTQYF; clone_size: -; d_call: TRBD2; j_call: TRBJ2-3; v_call: TRBV6-1
cdr3_nt: TGTGCCAGCACACTAGCGGGAGTCAATGAGCAGTTCTTC; cdr3_aa: CASTLAGVNEQFF; clone_size: -; d_call: TRBD2; j_call: TRBJ2-1; v_call: TRBV2
cdr3_nt: TGTGCCTGGATGGCTCCGGGACAGGCCTACGAGCAGTACTTC; cdr3_aa: CAWMAPGQAYEQYF; clone_size: -; d_call: TRBD1; j_call: TRBJ2-7; v_call: TRBV30
cdr3_nt: TGTGCCAGCGTTCCGAACGGGAACTCTGGAAACACCATATATTTT; cdr3_aa: CASVPNGNSGNTIYF; clone_size: -; d_call: -; j_call: TRBJ1-3; v_call: TRBV7-8
cdr3_nt: TGCGCCAGCAGCTTTTTACAGGGGGCGGAAGGCGAGCAGTACTTC; cdr3_aa: CASSFLQGAEGEQYF; clone_size: -; d_call: TRBD1; j_call: TRBJ2-7; v_call: TRBV5-1
cdr3_nt: TGTGCCAGCAGCTTAGGGGCAGGGGCGGACGAGCAGTACTTC; cdr3_aa: CASSLGAGADEQYF; clone_size: -; d_call: -; j_call: TRBJ2-7; v_call: TRBV7-6
cdr3_nt: TGTGCCAGCAGGGGCCAGGGGGATAGCAATCAGCCCCAGCATTTT; cdr3_aa: CASRGQGDSNQPQHF; clone_size: -; d_call: TRBD1; j_call: TRBJ1-5; v_call: TRBV2
cdr3_nt: TGTGCCAGCAGCCTTACAGGGGGTGCAGATACGCAGTATTTT; cdr3_aa: CASSLTGGADTQYF; clone_size: -; d_call: TRBD1; j_call: TRBJ2-3; v_call: TRBV14
cdr3_nt: TGTGCCAGCAGCTTGGACTTCCCTAGGTACCAAGAGACCCAGTACTTC; cdr3_aa: CASSLDFPRYQETQYF; clone_size: -; d_call: -; j_call: TRBJ2-5; v_call: TRBV5-6
cdr3_nt: TGTGCCAGCAGCGTTGGACTAGCCGACGATGAGCAGTTCTTC; cdr3_aa: CASSVGLADDEQFF; clone_size: -; d_call: TRBD2; j_call: TRBJ2-1; v_call: TRBV9
cdr3_nt: TGTGCCAGCAGCTTAGGATCTAGCGGGAGGGTTGGCGGGGAGCTGTTTTTT; cdr3_aa: CASSLGSSGRVGGELFF; clone_size: -; d_call: TRBD2; j_call: TRBJ2-2; v_call: TRBV11-2
cdr3_nt: TGTGCCAGCAGCCGCAGGGGAGAGCGTCAGCCCCAGCATTTT; cdr3_aa: CASSRRGERQPQHF; clone_size: -; d_call: -; j_call: TRBJ1-5; v_call: TRBV27
cdr3_nt: TGTGCCAGCACTGAGGGACAGGGTGTTGAAAAACTGTTTTTT; cdr3_aa: CASTEGQGVEKLFF; clone_size: once; d_call: TRBD1; j_call: TRBJ1-4; v_call: TRBV11-2
cdr3_nt: TGTGCCAGCAGCTTCCTCCGCTGGGGGAGGGAGGAAGAGACCCAGTACTTC; cdr3_aa: CASSFLRWGREEETQYF; clone_size: -; d_call: TRBD2; j_call: TRBJ2-5; v_call: TRBV11-1
cdr3_nt: TGTGCCAGCAGCGAGGGACTAGCGGGAGCTCGGGAGACCCAGTACTTC; cdr3_aa: CASSEGLAGARETQYF; clone_size: -; d_call: TRBD2; j_call: TRBJ2-5; v_call: TRBV9
cdr3_nt: TGTGCCAGCAGAGGGACTAGCGGCTACGAGCAGTACTTC; cdr3_aa: CASRGTSGYEQYF; clone_size: -; d_call: TRBD2; j_call: TRBJ2-7; v_call: TRBV6-1